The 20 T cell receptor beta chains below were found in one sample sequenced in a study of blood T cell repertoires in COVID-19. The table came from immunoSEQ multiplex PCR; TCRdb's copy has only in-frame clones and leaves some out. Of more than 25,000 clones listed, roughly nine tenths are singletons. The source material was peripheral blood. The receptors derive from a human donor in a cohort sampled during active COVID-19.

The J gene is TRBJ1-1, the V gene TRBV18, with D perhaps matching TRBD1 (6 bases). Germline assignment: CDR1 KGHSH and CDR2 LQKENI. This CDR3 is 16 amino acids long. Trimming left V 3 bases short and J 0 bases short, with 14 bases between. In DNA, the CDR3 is TGTGCCAGCTCACCTAGCGACAGGCTCATGAACACTGAAGCTTTCTTT. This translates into CASSPSDRLMNTEAFF.

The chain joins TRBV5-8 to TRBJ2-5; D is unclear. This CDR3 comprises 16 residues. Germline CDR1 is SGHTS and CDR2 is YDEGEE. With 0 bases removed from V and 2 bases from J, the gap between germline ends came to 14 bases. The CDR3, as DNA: TGTGCCAGCAGCTTGGCCCCTCATTGGGCGCAAGAGACCCAGTACTTC. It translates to CASSLAPHWAQETQYF.

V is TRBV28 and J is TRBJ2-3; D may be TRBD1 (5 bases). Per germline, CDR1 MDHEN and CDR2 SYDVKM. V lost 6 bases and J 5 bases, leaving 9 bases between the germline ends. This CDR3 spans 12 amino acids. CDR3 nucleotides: TGTGCCAGCAGGCGCAGGGTAGATACGCAGTATTTT. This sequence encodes CASRRRVDTQYF.

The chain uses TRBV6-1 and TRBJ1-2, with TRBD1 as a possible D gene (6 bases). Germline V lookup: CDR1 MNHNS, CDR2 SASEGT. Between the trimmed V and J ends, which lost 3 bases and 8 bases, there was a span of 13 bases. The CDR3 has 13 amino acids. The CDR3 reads CASSDQGISGYTF. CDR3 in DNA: TGTGCCAGCAGTGATCAGGGGATTAGCGGCTACACCTTC.

This CDR3 reads CASSRGTGREETQYF. The CDR3 coding sequence is TGTGCCAGCAGCCGCGGGACCGGACGTGAAGAGACCCAGTACTTC. The rearrangement joins TRBV11-1 to TRBJ2-5, with D perhaps TRBD2 (6 bases). Trimming took 5 bases from V and 3 from J, leaving 16 bases between them. The CDR3 extends over 15 amino acids. CDR1 is SGHAT and CDR2 is FQDESV in the germline V gene (reference sequence).

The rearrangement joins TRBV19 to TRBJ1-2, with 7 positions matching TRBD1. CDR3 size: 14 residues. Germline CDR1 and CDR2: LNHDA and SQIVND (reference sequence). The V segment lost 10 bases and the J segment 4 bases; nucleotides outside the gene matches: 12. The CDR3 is CATTKTGFLYGYTF. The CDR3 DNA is TGTGCCACCACAAAGACAGGGTTCCTCTATGGCTACACCTTC.

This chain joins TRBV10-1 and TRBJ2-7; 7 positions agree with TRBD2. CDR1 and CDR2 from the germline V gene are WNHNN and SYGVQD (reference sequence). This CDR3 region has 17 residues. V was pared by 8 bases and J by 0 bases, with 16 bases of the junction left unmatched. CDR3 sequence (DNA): TGCGCCAGCCCCCGGAAGAAGGGGCGGGGGAGCTCCTACGAGCAGTACTTC. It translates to CASPRKKGRGSSYEQYF.

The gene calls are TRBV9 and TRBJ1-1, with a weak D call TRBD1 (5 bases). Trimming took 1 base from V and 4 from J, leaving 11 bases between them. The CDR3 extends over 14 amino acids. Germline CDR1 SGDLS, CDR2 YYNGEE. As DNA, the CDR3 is TGTGCCAGCAGCGTACAGGGTTCGGGCACTGAAGCTTTCTTT. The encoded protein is CASSVQGSGTEAFF.

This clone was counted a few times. The CDR3: CASRTSTGGSYEQYF. The CDR3 DNA is TGTGCCAGCAGGACGTCGACAGGGGGCTCCTACGAGCAGTACTTC. The rearrangement joins TRBV11-2 to TRBJ2-7, with 9 bases identical to TRBD1. J gave up 0 bases and V 6 bases, and 6 bases lay outside the gene matches. This CDR3 spans 15 amino acids. CDR1 is SGHAT, CDR2 FQNNGV, per germline.

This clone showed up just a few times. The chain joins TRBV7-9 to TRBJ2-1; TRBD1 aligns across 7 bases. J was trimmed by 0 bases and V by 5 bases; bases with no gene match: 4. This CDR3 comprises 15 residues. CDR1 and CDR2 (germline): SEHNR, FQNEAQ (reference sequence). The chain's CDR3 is CASSTGDSSYNEQFF. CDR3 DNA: TGTGCCAGCAGCACAGGGGATAGCTCCTACAATGAGCAGTTCTTC. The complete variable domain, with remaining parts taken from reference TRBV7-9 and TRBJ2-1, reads DTGVSQNPRHKITKRGQNVTFRCDPISEHNRLYWYRQTLGQGPEFLTYFQNEAQLEKSRLLSDRFSAERPKGSFSTLEIQRTEQGDSAMYLCASSTGDSSYNEQFFGPGTRLTVL.

The CDR3 protein is CASSYGRGRETQYF. As DNA, the CDR3 is TGTGCCAGCAGTTACGGCAGGGGGCGAGAGACCCAGTACTTC. The chain recombines TRBV6-5 with TRBJ2-5, with 8 nucleotides matching TRBD1. V lost 2 bases, J lost 4 bases, and 3 bases stayed unmatched. Germline CDR1 and CDR2: MNHEY and SVGAGI. The CDR3 is made up of 14 amino acids.

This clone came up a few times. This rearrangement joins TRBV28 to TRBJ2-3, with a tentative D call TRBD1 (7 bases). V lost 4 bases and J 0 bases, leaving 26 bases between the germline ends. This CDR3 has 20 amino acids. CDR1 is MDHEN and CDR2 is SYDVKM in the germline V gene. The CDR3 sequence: CASSSGRRRGRPISTDTQYF. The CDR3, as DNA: TGTGCCAGCAGTTCGGGCCGGAGGAGGGGGCGACCTATTAGCACAGATACGCAGTATTTT.

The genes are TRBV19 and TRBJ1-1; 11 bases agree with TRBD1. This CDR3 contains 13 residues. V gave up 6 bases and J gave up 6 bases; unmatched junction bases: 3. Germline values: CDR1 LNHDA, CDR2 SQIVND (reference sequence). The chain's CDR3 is CASRWTGGAEAFF. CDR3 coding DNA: TGTGCCAGTAGATGGACAGGGGGCGCTGAAGCTTTCTTT.

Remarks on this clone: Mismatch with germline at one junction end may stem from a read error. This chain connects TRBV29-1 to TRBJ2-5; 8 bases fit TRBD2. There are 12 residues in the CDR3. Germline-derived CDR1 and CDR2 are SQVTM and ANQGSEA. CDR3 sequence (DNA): TGCAGCGTTGGGGTCCGGGCGGGGGGTTCGAACTTC. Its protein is CSVGVRAGGSNF.

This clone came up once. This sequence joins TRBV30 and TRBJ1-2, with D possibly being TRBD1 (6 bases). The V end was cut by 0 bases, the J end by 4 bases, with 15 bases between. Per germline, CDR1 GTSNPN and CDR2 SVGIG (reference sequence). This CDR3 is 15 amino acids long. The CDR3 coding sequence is TGTGCCTGGAGTGTACTGGGGGGGCAAGTCTATGGCTACACCTTC. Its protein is CAWSVLGGQVYGYTF.

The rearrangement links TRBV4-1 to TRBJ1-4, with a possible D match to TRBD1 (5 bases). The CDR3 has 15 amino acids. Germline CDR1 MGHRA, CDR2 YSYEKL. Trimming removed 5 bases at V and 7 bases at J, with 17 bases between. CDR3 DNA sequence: TGCGCCAGCAGCAGCCCGGGTGTCAGGGTTGAAAAACTGTTTTTT. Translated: CASSSPGVRVEKLFF.

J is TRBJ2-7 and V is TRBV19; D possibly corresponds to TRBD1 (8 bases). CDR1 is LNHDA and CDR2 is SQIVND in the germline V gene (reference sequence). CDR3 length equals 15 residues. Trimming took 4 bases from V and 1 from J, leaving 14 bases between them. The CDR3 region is CASSTTGGGSYEQYF. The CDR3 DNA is TGTGCCAGTAGTACCACAGGGGGAGGGTCCTACGAGCAGTACTTC.

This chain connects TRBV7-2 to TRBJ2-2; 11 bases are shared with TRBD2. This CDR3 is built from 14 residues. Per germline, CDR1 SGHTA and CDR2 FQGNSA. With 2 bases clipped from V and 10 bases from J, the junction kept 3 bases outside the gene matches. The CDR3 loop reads CASSLTSGGAELFF. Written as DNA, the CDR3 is TGTGCCAGCAGCTTAACTAGCGGGGGAGCGGAGCTGTTTTTT. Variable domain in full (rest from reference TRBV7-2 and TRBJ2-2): GAGVSQSPSNKVTEKGKDVELRCDPISGHTALYWYRQSLGQGLEFLIYFQGNSAPDKSGLPSDRFSAERTGGSVSTLTIQRTQQEDSAVYLCASSLTSGGAELFFGEGSRLTVL.

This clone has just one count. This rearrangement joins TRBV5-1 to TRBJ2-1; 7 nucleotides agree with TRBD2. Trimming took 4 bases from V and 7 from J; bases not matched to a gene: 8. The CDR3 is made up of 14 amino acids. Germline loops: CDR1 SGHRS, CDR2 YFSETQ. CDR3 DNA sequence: TGCGCCAGCAGCGAGAGTTTGCGGGGGAATGAGCAGTTCTTC. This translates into CASSESLRGNEQFF.

The CDR3 protein is CASSWGTGGRETQYF. The CDR3 bases are TGCGCCAGCAGCTGGGGGACAGGGGGCCGAGAGACCCAGTACTTC. The chain carries TRBV5-1 and TRBJ2-5; 12 bases match TRBD1. Germline V CDR1 and CDR2: SGHRS, YFSETQ. The J segment lost 4 bases and the V segment lost 3 bases, leaving 4 bases of the junction unmatched. CDR3 length: 15 amino acids.